This entry lists 5 T cell receptor beta chains sequenced from one sample in a study of T cells in Graves' hyperthyroidism and ophthalmopathy. There were TCR beta CDR3 regions amplified from RNA transcripts. TCR CDR3 underwent first-round RT-PCR with the HTBI primer set. Each CDR3 protein gets one entry after TCRdb re-called the multiplex PCR reads with MiXCR. The table lists 550,000 to 600,000 distinct CDR3 sequences, around 42% of them singletons. The sample consisted of peripheral blood or thyroid tissue (not recorded which). These receptors originate from an adult woman with Graves' disease, either hyperthyroidism or ophthalmopathy (not recorded which).

This chain links TRBV10-3 with TRBJ2-5, with no clear D. The V gene lost 3 bases and the J gene lost 9 bases, with 14 bases spanning the gap. Germline loops: CDR1 ENHRY, CDR2 SYGVKD. This CDR3 spans 13 amino acids. This chain's CDR3 is CAISDSINQPQYF. The CDR3 region has the DNA TGTGCCATCAGTGACTCGATAAATCAGCCCCAGTACTTC.

The V and J genes are TRBV20-1 and TRBJ2-7, with TRBD2 identical over 12 bases. The V and J ends lost 6 bases and 6 bases, in that order; junction bases with no gene match: 6. Germline CDR1 reads DFQATT; CDR2 reads SNEGSKA (reference sequence). The CDR3 length is 13 residues. In nucleotides, the CDR3 is TGCAGTGCACTAGCGGGAGGCATTGGCGAGCAGTACTTC. Amino acid sequence: CSALAGGIGEQYF.

This clonotype was detected only once. The V call is TRBV29-1, the J call TRBJ1-1, with a tentative D call TRBD1 (5 bases). The CDR3 runs 11 residues. CDR1 is SQVTM and CDR2 is ANQGSEA in the germline V gene. Trimming took off 5 bases at V and 3 bases at J, with 7 bases between the two ends. CDR3 in amino acids: CSVLGHTEAFF. CDR3 sequence (DNA): TGCAGCGTTCTGGGACACACTGAAGCTTTCTTT. Together with reference TRBV29-1 and TRBJ1-1, the CDR3 gives the full variable domain: SAVISQKPSRDICQRGTSLTIQCQVDSQVTMMFWYRQQPGQSLTLIATANQGSEATYESGFVIDKFPISRPNLTFSTLTVSNMSPEDSSIYLCSVLGHTEAFFGQGTRLTVV.

The rearrangement uses TRBV5-6 and TRBJ1-2; TRBD1 aligns across 7 bases. The CDR3 spans 13 residues. Germline-derived CDR1 and CDR2 are SGHDT and YYEEEE. V lost 4 bases to trimming and J lost 8 bases; unmatched junction nucleotides: 8. CDR3 protein: CASSRYRGLGYTF. Written as DNA, the CDR3 is TGTGCCAGCAGCCGCTACAGGGGACTCGGCTACACCTTC.

V gene TRBV5-1 combines with J gene TRBJ1-2; D is perhaps TRBD1 (6 bases). V dropped 4 bases and J dropped 6 bases, with 16 bases sitting between them. The germline CDR1 and CDR2 sequences are SGHRS and YFSETQ. CDR3 length equals 14 residues. CDR3 sequence (DNA): TGCGCCAGCAGCCTAGGGGGTTCCTACAATGGCTACACCTTC. Encoded protein: CASSLGGSYNGYTF.